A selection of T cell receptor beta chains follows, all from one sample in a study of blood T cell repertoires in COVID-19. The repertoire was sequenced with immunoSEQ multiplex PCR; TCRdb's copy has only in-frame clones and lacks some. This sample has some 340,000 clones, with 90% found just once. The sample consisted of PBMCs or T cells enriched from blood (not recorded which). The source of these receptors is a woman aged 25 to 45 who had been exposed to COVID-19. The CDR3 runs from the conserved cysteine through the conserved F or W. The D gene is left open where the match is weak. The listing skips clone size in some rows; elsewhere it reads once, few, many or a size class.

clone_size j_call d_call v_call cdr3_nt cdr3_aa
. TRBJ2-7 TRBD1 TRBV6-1 TGTGCCAGCAGTGTAGGGACAGGCACTCAACTAGGACTCTACGAGCAGTACTTC CASSVGTGTQLGLYEQYF
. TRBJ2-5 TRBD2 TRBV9 TGTGCCAGCAGCGTGAGCGGGGGGGCATCAGAGACCCAGTACTTC CASSVSGGASETQYF
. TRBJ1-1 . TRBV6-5 TGTGCCAGCAGTTATCGGGGGTACACTGAAGCTTTCTTT CASSYRGYTEAFF
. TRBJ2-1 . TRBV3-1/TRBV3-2 TGTGCCAGCAGCCAAACATACTATTCCTACAATGAGCAGTTCTTC CASSQTYYSYNEQFF
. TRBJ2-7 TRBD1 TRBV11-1 TGTGCCAGCAGCTTAGACAGGGGTGGCATTTACGAGCAGTACTTC CASSLDRGGIYEQYF
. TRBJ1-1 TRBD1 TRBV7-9 TGTGCCAGCAGCGCGACAGGGGGCGAGAACACTGAAGCTTTCTTT CASSATGGENTEAFF
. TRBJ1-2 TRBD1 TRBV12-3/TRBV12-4 TGTGCCAGCAATCTTGACAGGGACGGCTACACCTTC CASNLDRDGYTF
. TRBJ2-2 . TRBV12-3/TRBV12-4 TGTGCCAGCAGCCTGACGCGGTCCGGGGAGCTGTTTTTT CASSLTRSGELFF
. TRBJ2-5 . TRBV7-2 TGTGCCAGCAGCCCCTCCCCTTGGGGGGCCGGGGGGGAGACCCAGTACTTC CASSPSPWGAGGETQYF
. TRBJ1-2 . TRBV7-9 TGTGCCAGCAGCCCTCCACCCCCGGGGGTCTATGGCTACACCTTC CASSPPPPGVYGYTF
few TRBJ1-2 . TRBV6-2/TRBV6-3 TGTGCCAGCACCCCGGGGCACTGGTATGGCTACACCTTC CASTPGHWYGYTF
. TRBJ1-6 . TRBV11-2 TGTGCCAGCAGCTTAGAACACCTTAATTCACCCCTCCACTTT CASSLEHLNSPLHF
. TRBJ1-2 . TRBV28 TGTGCCAGCTTTACCAGGGGCTCCTATGGCTACACCTTC CASFTRGSYGYTF
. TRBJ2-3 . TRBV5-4 TGTGCCAGCAGTTTCCGACAGGCCCCGGCAGATACGCAGTATTTT CASSFRQAPADTQYF
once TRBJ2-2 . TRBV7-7 TGTGCCAGCAGCTTTACCAGGGTCACCGGGGAGCTGTTTTTT CASSFTRVTGELFF
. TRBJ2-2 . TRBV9 TGTGCCAGCAGCCCCTGGGGAGGGAACACCGGGGAGCTGTTTTTT CASSPWGGNTGELFF
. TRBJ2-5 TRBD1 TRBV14 TGTGCCCCGGCCAAGAAACCTTCAACGGGGGTGGACAGGGCAAACCAAGAGACCCAGTACTTC CAPAKKPSTGVDRANQETQYF
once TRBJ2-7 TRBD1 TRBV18 TGTGCCAGCTCACCGAACGCGGGACAGGGGCTTCGCGAGCAGTACTTC CASSPNAGQGLREQYF
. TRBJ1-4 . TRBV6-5 TGTGCCAGCATAGCAGCAACTAATGAAAAACTGTTTTTT CASIAATNEKLFF
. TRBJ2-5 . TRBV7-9 TGTGCCAGCAGCTTAGTTAGAGAGACCCAGTACTTC CASSLVRETQYF
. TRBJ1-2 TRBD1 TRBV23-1 TGCGCCAGCAGTCAATCCCCGGGGGACAGGGTGGAAGATGGCTACACCTTC CASSQSPGDRVEDGYTF
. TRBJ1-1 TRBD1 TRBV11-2 TGTGCCAGCAGCTCCAACCTCAGGGGGCCAAACACTGAAGCTTTCTTT CASSSNLRGPNTEAFF
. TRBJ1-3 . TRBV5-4 TGTGCCAGCAGCTTGAGGGAGGGGTTATATTTT CASSLREGLYF
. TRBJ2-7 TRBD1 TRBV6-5 TGTGCCAGCAGTTGGTTGGGTGGACAGGGGGTCCACGAGCAGTACTTC CASSWLGGQGVHEQYF
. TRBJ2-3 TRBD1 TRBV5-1 TGCGCCAGCAGGGGAGAACAGGGGGTTTCAGATACGCAGTATTTT CASRGEQGVSDTQYF
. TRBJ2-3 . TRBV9 TGTGCCAGCAGCGTAGTTCCGGGAGACAGCACAGATACGCAGTATTTT CASSVVPGDSTDTQYF
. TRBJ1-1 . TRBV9 TGTGCCAGCAGCGTCGATAGCATGAACACTGAAGCTTTCTTT CASSVDSMNTEAFF
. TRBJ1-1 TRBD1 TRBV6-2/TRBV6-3 TGTGCCAGCAGTTTGGGACAGGGTCCTCTCCGGAACACTGAAGCTTTCTTT CASSLGQGPLRNTEAFF
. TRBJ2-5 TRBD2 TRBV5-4 TGTGCCAGCATTAGCGGGGCCGAGGTAGAGACCCAGTACTTC CASISGAEVETQYF
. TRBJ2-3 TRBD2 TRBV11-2 TGTGCCAGCAGCTCGCTAGCGGGGGGGCAGAAAGATACGCAGTATTTT CASSSLAGGQKDTQYF
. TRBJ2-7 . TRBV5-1 TGCGCCAGCAGCTTGATGAAACCTGACAGACGTAGCTACGAGCAGTACTTC CASSLMKPDRRSYEQYF
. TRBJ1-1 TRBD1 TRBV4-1 TGCGCCAGCAGCCAACAGCAGGGGGCGACTGAAGCTTTCTTT CASSQQQGATEAFF
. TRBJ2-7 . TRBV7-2 TGTGCCAGCAGCTTGGACTATCTTGGCGAGCAGTACTTC CASSLDYLGEQYF
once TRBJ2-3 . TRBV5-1 TGCGCCAGCAGCTTGGTCCGGGACACAGATACGCAGTATTTT CASSLVRDTDTQYF
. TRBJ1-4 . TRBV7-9 TGTGCCAGCAGCTTGGCTGCGGATGAAAAACTGTTTTTT CASSLAADEKLFF
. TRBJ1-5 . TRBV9 TGTGCCAGCAGCGTAGAGGAGTTCGGGCAGCCCCAGCATTTT CASSVEEFGQPQHF
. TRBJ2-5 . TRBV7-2 TGTGCCAGCAGTAATTATGTCGGGGGAGAGACCCAGTACTTC CASSNYVGGETQYF
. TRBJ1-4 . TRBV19 TGTGCCAGTAGTCTGGGGGCCGGTAGAAATGAAAAACTGTTTTTT CASSLGAGRNEKLFF
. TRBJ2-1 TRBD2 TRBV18 TGTGCCAGCTCAGAGCCTAACCTAGCGGGGCCCTACAATGAGCAGTTCTTC CASSEPNLAGPYNEQFF
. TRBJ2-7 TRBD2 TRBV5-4 TGTGCCAGCCAGGAGGCTAGCGGGGGGGCGCCGAAAAACGAGCAGTACTTC CASQEASGGAPKNEQYF
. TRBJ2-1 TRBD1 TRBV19 TGTGCCAGTAGTATTTGGGACAGTTACAATGAGCAGTTCTTC CASSIWDSYNEQFF
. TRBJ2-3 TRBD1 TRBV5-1 TGCGCCAGCAGCTTGCGGCCAGGGGGTGGGAATACGCAGTATTTT CASSLRPGGGNTQYF
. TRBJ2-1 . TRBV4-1 TGCGCCAGCAGCCAAGGGATGACAGGCCGCGATGAGCAGTTCTTC CASSQGMTGRDEQFF
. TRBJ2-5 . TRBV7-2 TGTGCCAGCAGCTTAGGGCGGGGCATGTTGGGCCAGTACTTC CASSLGRGMLGQYF
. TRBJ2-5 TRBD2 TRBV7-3 TGTGCCAGCAGCTTACTAGCGGGGGGCTCGGAGACCCAGTACTTC CASSLLAGGSETQYF
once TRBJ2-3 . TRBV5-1 TGCGCCAGCAGGAACAGGAGCGTCACAGATACGCAGTATTTT CASRNRSVTDTQYF
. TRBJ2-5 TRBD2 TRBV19 TGTGCCAGTAGTATAGGGACTAGCAGTCCCCAGTACTTC CASSIGTSSPQYF
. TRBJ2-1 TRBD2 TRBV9 TGTGCCAGCAGCGTGTCCGGGGGGGCTCGAAATGAGCAGTTCTTC CASSVSGGARNEQFF
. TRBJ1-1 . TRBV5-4 TGTGCCAGCAGCTTGGGCGGCGGGGGAGGGACTAACACTGAAGCTTTCTTT CASSLGGGGGTNTEAFF
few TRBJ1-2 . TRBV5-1 TGCGCCTGCACCCCCCGAGGCGGACAGTCCCATGGCTACACCTTC CACTPRGGQSHGYTF
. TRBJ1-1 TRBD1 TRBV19 TGTGCCAGTAGTCCCTCGTTACCGGGACAGAATGTCATGAACACTGAAGCTTTCTTT CASSPSLPGQNVMNTEAFF
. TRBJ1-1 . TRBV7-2 TGTGCCAGCAGCCCGAGCGTCAGCACTGAAGCTTTCTTT CASSPSVSTEAFF
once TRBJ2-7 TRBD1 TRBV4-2 TGTGCCAGCAGCCATCAACGGGGACAGGGCTACGAGCAGTACTTC CASSHQRGQGYEQYF